Each of the 26 T cell receptor beta chains below was sequenced from the same sample in a study of Graves' ophthalmopathy and Graves' hyperthyroidism. The sequenced template was RNA, covering the TCR beta CDR3 region. RT-PCR with HTBI primers came first, then second-round multiplex PCR. TCRdb redid the calling of the multiplex PCR reads with MiXCR, one entry per CDR3 protein. Altogether 400,000 to 450,000 distinct CDR3 sequences are present, roughly 21% being singletons, with the ten largest covering more than 2.5%. Source material: peripheral blood. All receptors derive from a woman aged 18-29 years with stable Graves' hyperthyroidism.

This clonotype was found many times. The chain links TRBV13 to TRBJ2-4, with 8 bases fitting TRBD2. J lost 0 bases, V lost 5 bases, and 3 bases had no gene match. The germline V gene has CDR1 PRHDT and CDR2 FYEKMQ (reference sequence). This CDR3 has 15 residues. The CDR3 nucleotides read TGTGCCAGCAGCACTGGACTAGCAGCCAAAAACATTCAGTACTTC. Encoded protein: CASSTGLAAKNIQYF.

The V gene is TRBV6-5, the J gene TRBJ1-2; 10 bases are shared with TRBD1. Germline lookup yields CDR1 MNHEY and CDR2 SVGAGI. The CDR3 spans 13 residues. V shed 0 bases and J 10 bases; nucleotides not matched to a gene: 2. This chain's CDR3 is CASSYSGTGVYTF. CDR3 bases: TGTGCCAGCAGTTACTCCGGGACAGGGGTCTACACCTTC.

This clonotype was detected many times. The chain couples TRBV5-1 to TRBJ2-7, with D maybe TRBD2 (6 bases). The length of the CDR3 is 14 residues. Deletions cut 7 bases from V and 2 bases from J, with 16 bases between. Germline V gene lookup returns CDR1 SGHRS and CDR2 YFSETQ. Written as DNA, the CDR3 is TGCGCCAGCGCCCGGGCTAGCGAGACCTACGAGCAGTACTTC. As protein: CASARASETYEQYF.

This clonotype was detected ten times or more. The V call is TRBV18, the J call TRBJ1-6, with TRBD1 identical over 9 bases. The ends lost 4 bases at V and 9 bases at J; junction bases unmatched: 7. This CDR3 is built from 15 residues. The germline V gene encodes CDR1 KGHSH and CDR2 LQKENI. CDR3 nucleotide sequence: TGTGCCAGCTCACTTCGACAGGGGGAGACTTCACCCCTCCACTTT. Encoded protein: CASSLRQGETSPLHF. Complete variable domain (other parts from reference TRBV18 and TRBJ1-6): NAGVMQNPRHLVRRRGQEARLRCSPMKGHSHVYWYRQLPEEGLKFMVYLQKENIIDESGMPKERFSAEFPKEGPSILRIQQVVRGDSAAYFCASSLRQGETSPLHFGNGTRLTVT.

Ten or more counts support this clonotype. The rearrangement links TRBV12-3 or TRBV12-4 to TRBJ1-5; D call uncertain. With 5 bases removed from V and 4 bases from J, the gap between germline ends came to 9 bases. The CDR3 contains 13 residues. CDR3 nucleotide sequence: TGTGCCAGCAGTCCAGGACTAAATCAGCCCCAGCATTTT. Amino acids: CASSPGLNQPQHF.

This clonotype occurred many times. V and J are TRBV24-1 and TRBJ2-7; D may be TRBD1 (6 bases). The CDR3 length is 15 residues. Germline CDR1 reads KGHDR; CDR2 reads SFDVKD. With 1 base removed from V and 3 bases from J, the gap between germline ends came to 12 bases. DNA of the CDR3: TGTGCCACCAGTGATTTAGGGGGTTCCATCTACGAGCAGTACTTC. This encodes CATSDLGGSIYEQYF.

At least ten counts were recorded for this clonotype. V and J are TRBV7-3 and TRBJ2-2, with a weak D call TRBD2 (6 bases). Germline CDR1 SGHTA, CDR2 FQGTGA. The ends were cut back, 6 bases at V and 6 bases at J, with 11 bases in the middle. The CDR3 spans 13 residues. Written as DNA, the CDR3 is TGTGCCAGCAGTCAAAGCGGGTCCGGGGAGCTGTTTTTT. Protein product: CASSQSGSGELFF.

There are many counts of this clonotype. The chain recombines TRBV19 with TRBJ1-1, with 8 bases that match TRBD1. Germline V lookup: CDR1 LNHDA, CDR2 SQIVND (reference sequence). Trimming removed 3 bases from V and 0 bases from J; junction bases left unmatched: 3. The CDR3 loop spans 15 amino acids. The DNA for the CDR3 is TGTGCCAGTAGTATGGGACAGGAAATGAACACTGAAGCTTTCTTT. Translating gives CASSMGQEMNTEAFF.

This clonotype was counted at least ten times. Germline and junction disagree at one end, which may indicate a read error. The chain has TRBV6-2 or TRBV6-3 and TRBJ2-4; TRBD2 matches at 9 bases. Per germline, CDR1 MNHEY and CDR2 SVGEGT. The CDR3 totals 18 residues. CDR3 sequence: CASGYTFSGSLAKNIQYF. The DNA of the CDR3 is TGTGCCAGCGGTTACACCTTTAGCGGGAGTCTAGCCAAAAACATTCAGTACTTC.

To note about this clonotype: Mismatch with germline at one junction end may stem from a read error. The chain recombines TRBV20-1 with TRBJ2-7; D is perhaps TRBD2 (6 bases). The CDR3 has 11 residues. CDR1 is DFQATT and CDR2 is SNEGSKA in the germline V gene (reference sequence). In DNA, the CDR3 is TGCAGTGCGCAGACTAGAAAGGAGCAGCACTTC. Residues: CSAQTRKEQHF.

To note about this clonotype: A much larger clone sits a single nucleotide away, making a read error possible. This CDR3 fails to terminate in the conserved phenylalanine or tryptophan, so it likely reflects a read error. The chain joins TRBV6-2 or TRBV6-3 to TRBJ2-7, with D possibly matching TRBD2 (5 bases). V was pared by 2 bases and J by 6 bases, with 8 bases between. CDR1 is MNHEY and CDR2 is SVGEGT in the germline V gene. The CDR3 has 12 amino acids. CDR3 residues: CASSYVGSEQYS. Here the CDR3 DNA reads TGTGCCAGCAGTTACGTGGGGAGCGAGCAGTACTCC.

Concerning this clonotype: A much larger clone sits a single nucleotide away, making a read error possible. The gene calls are TRBV11-2 and TRBJ1-1; TRBD1 matches 10 bases. The CDR3 totals 16 residues. Germline CDR1 SGHAT, CDR2 FQNNGV. The CDR3 coding sequence is TGTGCCAGCAGCTTAAGGACAGGGGGGTTGAACACTGAAGCTATCTTT. This codes for CASSLRTGGLNTEAIF.

CDR3 sequence reads: CASSTGQGRTYGYTF. The CDR3 DNA reads TGTGCCAGCAGCACCGGACAGGGAAGAACCTATGGCTACACCTTC. The chain links TRBV28 to TRBJ1-2, with 8 bases that match TRBD1. Losses at the gene ends were 6 bases for V and 4 bases for J; bases not matched to a gene: 10. From germline, CDR1 is MDHEN and CDR2 SYDVKM. The CDR3 loop spans 15 amino acids.

The chain has TRBV5-1 and TRBJ2-7, with 8 bases lining up with TRBD2. Germline V gives CDR1 SGHRS, CDR2 YFSETQ. Losses at the gene ends were 4 bases for V and 5 bases for J; bases not matched to a gene: 11. This CDR3 region has 15 residues. CDR3 in amino acids: CASSILAGSPHEQYF. CDR3 nucleotides: TGCGCCAGCAGCATATTAGCGGGATCCCCCCACGAGCAGTACTTC.

This clonotype was seen at least ten times. The chain combines TRBV9 with TRBJ2-2; 8 bases line up with TRBD1. Germline loops: CDR1 SGDLS, CDR2 YYNGEE. The V and J ends lost 3 bases and 5 bases, in that order; junction bases with no gene match: 9. This CDR3 contains 16 residues. The CDR3 sequence is CASSAYSNRGTGELFF. For the CDR3, the DNA is TGTGCCAGCAGCGCCTATTCAAACAGGGGGACCGGGGAGCTGTTTTTT.

This clonotype was counted ten times or more. The genes are TRBV25-1 and TRBJ2-5; D is possibly TRBD1 (6 bases). Germline lookup yields CDR1 MGHDK and CDR2 SYGVNS. This CDR3 is 15 amino acids long. The V gene lost 3 bases and the J gene lost 5 bases, with 16 bases spanning the gap. CDR3 sequence (DNA): TGTGCCAGCAGTGACCTAAGACAGGAATGGGAGACCCAGTACTTC. Its protein product is CASSDLRQEWETQYF. Filled out from reference TRBV25-1 and TRBJ2-5, the complete variable domain reads EADIYQTPRYLVIGTGKKITLECSQTMGHDKMYWYQQDPGMELHLIHYSYGVNSTEKGDLSSESTVSRIRTEHFPLTLESARPSHTSQYLCASSDLRQEWETQYFGPGTRLLVL.

This clonotype was detected many times. The chain recombines TRBV12-3 or TRBV12-4 with TRBJ2-7, with D unresolved. The CDR3 length is 14 residues. The V end lost 2 bases, the J end lost 1 base, and 9 bases lay between the germline ends. CDR3: CASSLSLSSYEQYF. The CDR3 nucleotides read TGTGCCAGCAGTTTAAGTCTCTCGTCCTACGAGCAGTACTTC.

The sample holds many counts of this clonotype. The V call is TRBV2, the J call TRBJ2-7; D is possibly TRBD1 (5 bases). The CDR3 covers 14 residues. The germline V gene encodes CDR1 SNHLY and CDR2 FYNNEI. Trimming took 6 bases from V and 2 from J, leaving 14 bases between them. The CDR3 DNA reads as TGTGCCAGCAGCTTCCTCGACAGAACCTACGAGCAGTACTTC. Translation: CASSFLDRTYEQYF. Together with reference TRBV2 and TRBJ2-7, the CDR3 gives the full variable domain: EPEVTQTPSHQVTQMGQEVILRCVPISNHLYFYWYRQILGQKVEFLVSFYNNEISEKSEIFDDQFSVERPDGSNFTLKIRSTKLEDSAMYFCASSFLDRTYEQYFGPGTRLTVT.

This clonotype has at least ten counts. The chain employs TRBV10-3 and TRBJ1-1, with D hard to call. V was pared by 3 bases and J by 1 base, with 6 bases between. CDR1 and CDR2 from the germline V gene are ENHRY and SYGVKD. This CDR3 contains 13 residues. CDR3 sequence reads: CAISETENTEAFF. The CDR3 bases are TGTGCCATCAGTGAAACAGAGAACACTGAAGCTTTCTTT.

This clonotype was seen repeatedly, ten times or more. This may stem from a read error, because a much larger clone lies one nucleotide away. This sequence joins TRBV12-3 or TRBV12-4 and TRBJ2-5; 12 bases are a match to TRBD2. The CDR3 has 14 residues. The J segment lost 4 bases and the V segment lost 7 bases, leaving 4 bases of the junction unmatched. CDR3 nucleotide sequence: TGTGCCAGCAATATGGGACTAGCGGGAGAGACCCAGTACTTC. It is translated as CASNMGLAGETQYF.

The chain joins TRBV6-1 to TRBJ1-1; maybe TRBD1 (5 bases). The V and J ends lost 5 bases and 1 base respectively, with 11 bases between them. The CDR3 has 14 residues. CDR1 MNHNS and CDR2 SASEGT come from the germline V gene. CDR3 sequence: CASSRTGQNTEAFF. CDR3 sequence (DNA): TGTGCCAGCAGTCGGACGGGGCAGAACACTGAAGCTTTCTTT.

Ten or more counts support this clonotype. The CDR3 coding sequence is TGTGCCAGCAGCCGCGGGAGGGGGGCCTACGAGCAGTACTTC. Translated, it gives CASSRGRGAYEQYF. This rearrangement joins TRBV6-2 or TRBV6-3 to TRBJ2-7; 9 bases agree with TRBD2. J gave up 2 bases and V 6 bases, and 5 bases lay outside the gene matches. CDR1 MNHEY and CDR2 SVGEGT come from the germline V gene. The CDR3 consists of 14 residues.

This clonotype has at least ten counts. V usage is TRBV4-3 and J usage is TRBJ2-2; 12 bases agree with TRBD2. This CDR3 is built from 17 residues. CDR1 is LGHNA and CDR2 is YSLEER in the germline V gene. The V gene end was trimmed by 3 bases and the J gene end by 2 bases; junction bases not matched to a gene: 4. Here the CDR3 DNA reads TGCGCCAGCAGCCATCCTGGACTAGCGGGAAACACCGGGGAGCTGTTTTTT. It is translated as CASSHPGLAGNTGELFF.

This clonotype was seen more than once but under ten times. The CDR3 sequence is CASSYPGQPYGYTF. CDR3 DNA sequence: TGTGCCAGCAGTTACCCCGGACAGCCGTATGGCTACACCTTC. The J gene is TRBJ1-2, the V gene TRBV6-8, with D perhaps TRBD1 (6 bases). The germline V and J ends were trimmed by 2 bases and 5 bases, with 12 bases remaining between them. CDR1 is MNHGY and CDR2 is SAAAGT in the germline V gene. The CDR3 contains 14 residues.

This clonotype was observed at least ten times. V is TRBV12-3 or TRBV12-4 and J is TRBJ1-5, with TRBD1 matching over 9 bases. The ends lost 4 bases at V and 3 bases at J; junction bases unmatched: 7. CDR3 size: 16 residues. CDR3 bases: TGTGCCAGCAGTTCGTGGGGACAGGGAGTCAATCAGCCCCAGCATTTT. This translates into CASSSWGQGVNQPQHF.

This clonotype was picked up many times. The chain links TRBV15 to TRBJ1-1; D is uncertain. Germline CDR1 reads LNHNV; CDR2 reads YYDKDF (reference sequence). Trimming removed 0 bases at V and 1 base at J, with 6 bases between. The CDR3 extends over 14 amino acids. The CDR3 region has the DNA TGTGCCACCAGCAGAGATTCCTCGAACACTGAAGCTTTCTTT. Translated, it gives CATSRDSSNTEAFF.